The entry that follows covers one TCR beta chain sequence. Assay used: immunoSEQ multiplex PCR; TCRdb lists only in-frame clones, some missing. In the table there are about 97,000 clones, 84% of which are singletons. Germline V lookup: CDR1 LGHNT, CDR2 FRNRAP. V lost 1 base, J lost 4 bases, and 9 bases lay in between. This CDR3 contains 14 residues. This record comes from a study of blood T cell repertoires in COVID-19. Study-level background: The origin of the acute and convalescent COVID-19 samples was the United States, Italy and Spain.

This clonotype was obtained from a man aged 40-49 years with active or convalescent COVID-19. The sample comprised peripheral blood. V and J are TRBV12-5 and TRBJ2-3; D gene ambiguous. Here the CDR3 reads CASGLGATSDTQYF. The CDR3 DNA sequence: TGTGCTAGTGGTTTGGGCGCCACTTCAGATACGCAGTATTTT.